This T cell receptor (beta chain) derives from a study of human T cells and chemical hapten exposure. Study observations and caveats: There was a positive correlation between PT1 expanded TCR counts and patch test score.

Only a few counts were recorded for this clonotype. Its antigen is undetermined. Time point denoted: patch test 1, 2 weeks after DPC sensitization. The sample's treatment: therapeutic diphenylcyclopropenone sensitization with weekly scalp DPC. Unfractionated whole blood yielded the extracted total RNA. Individual cDNA molecules (in the library) carried attached unique molecular identifiers. TCRdb redid the calling of the RACE reads with MiXCR, one entry per CDR3 protein. The repertoire consists of some 340,000 distinct CDR3 sequences, with approximately 6.9% occurring once and the leading ten covering less than 10%. In germline, CDR1 is SGDLS, CDR2 YYNGEE. The V gene lost 0 bases and the J gene lost 6 bases, with 14 bases spanning the gap. The CDR3 loop spans 15 amino acids.

The rearrangement joins TRBV9 to TRBJ2-3; D unresolved. The starting material was whole blood, obtained in connection with sensitization to the hapten diphenylcyclopropenone (DPC). The origin of this receptor is a woman between 18 and 29 years old with alopecia areata. Some clones in this sample may be carry-over from other donors' samples. The CDR3 is CASSVEWVRPDTQYF. The CDR3 DNA sequence: TGTGCCAGCAGCGTAGAATGGGTTCGGCCTGATACGCAGTATTTT.